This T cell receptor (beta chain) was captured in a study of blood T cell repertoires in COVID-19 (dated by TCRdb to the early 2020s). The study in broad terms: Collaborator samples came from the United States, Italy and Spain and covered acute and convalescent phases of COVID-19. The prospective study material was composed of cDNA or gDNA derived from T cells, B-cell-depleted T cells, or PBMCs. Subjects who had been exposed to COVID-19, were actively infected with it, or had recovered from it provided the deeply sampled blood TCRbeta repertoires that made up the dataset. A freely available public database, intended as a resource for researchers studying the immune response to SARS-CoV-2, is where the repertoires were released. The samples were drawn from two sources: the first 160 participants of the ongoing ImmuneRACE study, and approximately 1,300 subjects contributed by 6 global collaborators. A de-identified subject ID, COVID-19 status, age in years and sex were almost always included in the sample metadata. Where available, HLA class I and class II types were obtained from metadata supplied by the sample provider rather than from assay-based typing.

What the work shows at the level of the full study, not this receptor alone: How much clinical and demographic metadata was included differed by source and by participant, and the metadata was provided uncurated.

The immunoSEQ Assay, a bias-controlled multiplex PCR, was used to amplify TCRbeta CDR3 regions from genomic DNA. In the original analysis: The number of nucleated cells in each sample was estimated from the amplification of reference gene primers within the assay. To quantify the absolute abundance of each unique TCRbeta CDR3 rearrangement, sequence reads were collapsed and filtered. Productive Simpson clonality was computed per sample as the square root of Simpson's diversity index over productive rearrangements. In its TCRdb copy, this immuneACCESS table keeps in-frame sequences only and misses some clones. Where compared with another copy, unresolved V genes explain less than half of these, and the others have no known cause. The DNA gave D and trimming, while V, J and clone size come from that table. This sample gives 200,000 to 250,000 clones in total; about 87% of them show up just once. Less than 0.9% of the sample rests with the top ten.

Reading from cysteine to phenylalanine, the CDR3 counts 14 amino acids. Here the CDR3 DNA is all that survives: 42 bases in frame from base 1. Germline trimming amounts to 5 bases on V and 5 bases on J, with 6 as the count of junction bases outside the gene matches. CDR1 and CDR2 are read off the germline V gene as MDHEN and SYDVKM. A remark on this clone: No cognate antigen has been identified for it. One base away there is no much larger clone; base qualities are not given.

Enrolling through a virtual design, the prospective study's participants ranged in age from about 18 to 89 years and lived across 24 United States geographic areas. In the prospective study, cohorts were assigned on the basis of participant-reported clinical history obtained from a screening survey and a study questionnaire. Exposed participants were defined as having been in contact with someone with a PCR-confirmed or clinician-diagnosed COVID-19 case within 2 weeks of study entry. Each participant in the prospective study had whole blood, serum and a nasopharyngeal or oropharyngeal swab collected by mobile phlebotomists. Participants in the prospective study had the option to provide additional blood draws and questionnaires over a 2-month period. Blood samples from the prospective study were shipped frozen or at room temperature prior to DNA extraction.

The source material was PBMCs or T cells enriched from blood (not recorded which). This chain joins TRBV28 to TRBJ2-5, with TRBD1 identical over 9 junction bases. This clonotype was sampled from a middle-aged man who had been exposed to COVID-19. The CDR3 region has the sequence CASSQPDRGETQYF. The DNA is TGTGCCAGCAGTCAACCCGACAGGGGGGAGACCCAGTACTTC. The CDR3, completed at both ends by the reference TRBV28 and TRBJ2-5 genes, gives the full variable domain DVKVTQSSRYLVKRTGEKVFLECVQDMDHENMFWYRQDPGLGLRLIYFSYDVKMKEKGDIPEGYSVSREKKERFSLILESASTNQTSMYLCASSQPDRGETQYFGPGTRLLVL.